Listed below are T cell receptor beta chains from one sample, sequenced in a study of T cells after yellow fever vaccination. Via MiXCR, TCRdb re-called the 5' RACE reads, giving one row per CDR3 protein. The data show some 390,000 distinct CDR3 sequences, under 20% seen once. The source was PBMCs, collected before the yellow fever booster vaccination. The receptor source for this set is a man younger than 30 who received the YFV17D yellow fever vaccine. Each CDR3 is given with its conserved first and last residue. Each record gives: V gene, CDR3 protein.

TRBV7-9,CASSPPGLYFLSTDTQYF
TRBV7-2,CASSLNFDRFYGYTF
TRBV5-5,CASSLGASGFLGYNEQFF
TRBV12-3/TRBV12-4,CASSPQGAAGTDTQYF
TRBV28,CASSTGGTNTGELFF
TRBV6-1,CASSEYSLAFF
TRBV9,CASSGGISRDQPQHF
TRBV23-1,CASPGGWREKLFF
TRBV5-6,CASSVDYHNEQFF
TRBV6-4,CASSDSWTGWSATNEKLFF
TRBV7-2,CASSFGQGASYEQYF
TRBV4-2,CASSQEGLAGTYYEQYF
TRBV5-1,CASSLEGLDQPQHF
TRBV2,CASRAGRSTEAFF
TRBV6-2/TRBV6-3,CASTGITYEQYF
TRBV20-1,CSATDGAKPSYEQYF
TRBV4-1,CASSQGGKPGNTIYF
TRBV6-6,CASSWAASSSGANVLTF
TRBV4-1,CASSAGFRGSNQPQHF
TRBV29-1,CSAAGQGLETQYF
TRBV12-3/TRBV12-4,CASSSGDSSYEQYF
TRBV4-3,CASSPELAGGPDTQYF
TRBV20-1,CSATASGIPLNTGELFF
TRBV7-2,CASSPSSNQPQHF
TRBV12-3/TRBV12-4,CASSFLIGAGGTF
TRBV4-3,CASSQDPAGEGTDTQYF
TRBV19,CASRISGTGLYNEQFF
TRBV6-2/TRBV6-3,CASSYPFSSGGGTEAFF
TRBV7-2,CASSTRGSGSYEQYF
TRBV7-9,CASSLDPADTQYF
TRBV9,CASSGGQGANESPLHF
TRBV25-1,CASSAAGGETQYF
TRBV4-3,CASSQDTRDTQYF
TRBV6-4,CASALRQGDQPQHF
TRBV28,CASTGSGQGFNYGYTF
TRBV7-6,CASKKGTASDTQYF
TRBV14,CASSRTPLAGGYTDTQYF
TRBV30,CAWGGWGSGTYEQYF
TRBV7-9,CASSYDTQYF
TRBV7-3,CASSLIRGEQFF
TRBV29-1,CSYKGAGETQYF
TRBV3-1,CASSRSSGQETQYF
TRBV11-2,CASRRLPADTQYF
TRBV21-1,CASSTPEGRGDSPLHF
TRBV19,CASSIDRVTYNEQFF
TRBV5-5,CASSLYITADTQYF
TRBV11-1,CASKRGAGDNEQFF
TRBV4-1,CASSQAPPGLRFF
TRBV5-1,CASSQTGFAETQYF